These 22 T cell receptor beta chains were sequenced from one sample in a study of blood T cells in healthy people across ages. A second PCR of 7 to 11 cycles used a sample-barcoded 5' primer and a J-beta primer mix. TCRdb itself ran the 5' RACE reads through MiXCR, one entry per CDR3 protein. The table includes some 800,000 distinct CDR3 sequences, around 45% detected once. The sample was blood. These receptors came from a man aged 60 to 75 in good health.

The J gene is TRBJ2-7, the V gene TRBV12-3 or TRBV12-4, with D possibly being TRBD1 (6 bases). V was trimmed by 5 bases and J by 5 bases, leaving 13 bases between them. CDR3 length equals 13 residues. CDR3: CASSPQGTDEQYF. The DNA for the CDR3 is TGTGCCAGCAGTCCACAGGGCACCGACGAGCAGTACTTC.

The V and J genes are TRBV4-3 and TRBJ1-4; D is ambiguous. CDR1 and CDR2 from the germline V gene are LGHNA and YSLEER. The CDR3 consists of 15 residues. V dropped 1 base and J dropped 12 bases, with 18 bases sitting between them. The CDR3 sequence: CASSQAVGLGRELFF. As DNA, the CDR3 is TGCGCCAGCAGCCAAGCGGTGGGGTTGGGAAGAGAACTGTTTTTT.

The chain uses TRBV7-2 and TRBJ1-4; D is ambiguous. Trimming pared 0 bases from V and 4 bases from J, leaving 12 bases between. The CDR3 runs to 16 residues. CDR1 is SGHTA and CDR2 is FQGNSA in the germline V gene. CDR3: CASSLAPHRLNEKLFF. The DNA for the CDR3 is TGTGCCAGCAGCTTAGCGCCCCACCGTCTTAATGAAAAACTGTTTTTT. Complete variable domain (other parts from reference TRBV7-2 and TRBJ1-4): GAGVSQSPSNKVTEKGKDVELRCDPISGHTALYWYRQSLGQGLEFLIYFQGNSAPDKSGLPSDRFSAERTGGSVSTLTIQRTQQEDSAVYLCASSLAPHRLNEKLFFGSGTQLSVL.

The genes are TRBV7-9 and TRBJ2-1; 8 bases are shared with TRBD1. Germline trimming cut 10 bases from V and 0 bases from J; bases unmatched to any gene: 5. Germline lookup yields CDR1 SEHNR and CDR2 FQNEAQ (reference sequence). The CDR3 extends over 14 amino acids. In DNA, the CDR3 is TGTGCCATCAGGGGGCCTTTCTCCTACAATGAGCAGTTCTTC. Translating it yields CAIRGPFSYNEQFF.

This clonotype came up a few times. The chain combines TRBV12-3 or TRBV12-4 with TRBJ2-1; TRBD1 or TRBD2 may be the D gene (5 bases each). V was pared by 7 bases and J by 5 bases, with 12 bases between. CDR3 length: 13 residues. For the CDR3, the DNA is TGTGCCAGCACCCCGATGGGGGACAATGAGCAGTTCTTC. Encoded protein: CASTPMGDNEQFF.

This clonotype was recorded a few times. The rearrangement uses TRBV4-3 and TRBJ2-3; 12 nucleotides align to TRBD1. In germline, CDR1 is LGHNA, CDR2 YSLEER. The CDR3 spans 18 residues. The V segment lost 1 base and the J segment 2 bases; nucleotides outside the gene matches: 7. Here the CDR3 reads CASSQVRGQGADTDTQYF. For the CDR3, the DNA is TGCGCCAGCAGCCAAGTTAGGGGACAGGGGGCAGACACAGATACGCAGTATTTT.

The V gene is TRBV7-2, the J gene TRBJ2-1; 9 bases map to TRBD1. From germline, CDR1 is SGHTA and CDR2 FQGNSA. The length of the CDR3 is 14 residues. V gave up 5 bases and J gave up 8 bases; unmatched junction bases: 7. CDR3 sequence reads: CASSPWDRADEQFF. The DNA of the CDR3 is TGTGCCAGCAGCCCCTGGGACAGGGCCGATGAGCAGTTCTTC.

Concerning this clonotype itself: A much larger clone differs from this one at a single base, so this may be a read error. This sequence joins TRBV12-3 or TRBV12-4 and TRBJ2-3, with 7 bases that match TRBD2. J gave up 6 bases and V 1 base, and 10 bases lay outside the gene matches. The CDR3 loop spans 16 amino acids. The CDR3 is CASSLDSSGAVDTQYF. DNA for the CDR3: TGTGCCAGCAGTTTAGATTCCAGCGGGGCTGTTGATACGCAGTATTTT.

The chain joins TRBV7-9 to TRBJ2-5; weak D call: TRBD2 (6 bases). V was trimmed by 1 base and J by 2 bases, leaving 11 bases between them. CDR3 length: 15 residues. Germline CDR1 and CDR2: SEHNR and FQNEAQ (reference sequence). The CDR3 sequence is CASSLGDLRQETQYF. DNA of the CDR3: TGTGCCAGCAGCTTAGGGGACTTAAGACAAGAGACCCAGTACTTC.

This clonotype was seen many times. The chain couples TRBV20-1 to TRBJ1-4, with D unclear. The V gene's germline CDR1 is DFQATT and CDR2 SNEGSKA (reference sequence). V lost 4 bases to trimming and J lost 8 bases, with 14 bases between them. There are 13 residues in the CDR3. DNA for the CDR3: TGCAGTGCTACTCCAGGTCCGGACGAAAAACTGTTTTTT. Amino acid sequence: CSATPGPDEKLFF.

V usage is TRBV5-1 and J usage is TRBJ2-1; a weak D match, TRBD2 (6 bases). The germline V gene has CDR1 SGHRS and CDR2 YFSETQ. V lost 5 bases, J lost 1 base, and 13 bases lay in between. The CDR3 is made up of 15 amino acids. The CDR3 spells CASRWDLQSYNEQFF. CDR3 sequence (DNA): TGCGCCAGCAGGTGGGACTTGCAATCCTACAATGAGCAGTTCTTC.

The gene calls are TRBV6-2 or TRBV6-3 and TRBJ2-5; 7 nucleotides align to TRBD1. Germline CDR1 is MNHEY and CDR2 is SVGEGT. CDR3 length: 15 amino acids. V lost 2 bases, J lost 5 bases, and 8 bases stayed unmatched. CDR3: CASSYTSKGAETQYF. As DNA, the CDR3 is TGTGCCAGCAGTTACACCTCCAAGGGGGCGGAGACCCAGTACTTC.

The chain has TRBV6-5 and TRBJ2-1, with 10 bases matching TRBD2. V shed 2 bases, J shed 0 bases, and the junction held 19 bases outside the gene matches. From germline, CDR1 is MNHEY and CDR2 SVGAGI. The CDR3 is made up of 22 amino acids. CDR3 region: CASSYKPHGVAGGYSSYNEQFF. The CDR3, as DNA: TGTGCCAGCAGTTACAAGCCCCACGGGGTAGCGGGGGGCTACAGCTCCTACAATGAGCAGTTCTTC.

The chain has TRBV12-3 or TRBV12-4 and TRBJ1-2, with D perhaps TRBD1 (6 bases). V lost 7 bases and J lost 3, with 18 bases in between. This CDR3 is built from 15 residues. Here the CDR3 reads CASIATGTGYYGYTF. Written as DNA, the CDR3 is TGTGCCAGCATCGCGACGGGAACAGGGTACTATGGCTACACCTTC.

CDR3 DNA sequence: TGTGCCAGCAGTTACGCGGTAGCGGGGGGCTCCTACAATGAGCAGTTCTTC. Translation: CASSYAVAGGSYNEQFF. The chain employs TRBV6-6 and TRBJ2-1; TRBD2 agrees at 10 bases. The length of the CDR3 is 17 residues. Trimming took 2 bases from V and 0 from J; bases not matched to a gene: 4. Germline V gene lookup returns CDR1 MNHNY and CDR2 SVGAGI (reference sequence).

J is TRBJ2-1 and V is TRBV10-3; the D is unclear. V was trimmed by 8 bases and J by 3 bases, leaving 11 bases between them. CDR1 is ENHRY and CDR2 is SYGVKD in the germline V gene. The CDR3 runs 13 residues. In nucleotides, the CDR3 is TGTGCCATCCAGAGTCCCCTCTACAATGAGCAGTTCTTC. It translates to CAIQSPLYNEQFF.

The gene calls are TRBV9 and TRBJ2-3, with D unclear. Germline values: CDR1 SGDLS, CDR2 YYNGEE. The CDR3 has 14 amino acids. Trimming cost V 0 bases and J 7 bases, with 12 bases left between them. The CDR3 nucleotides are TGTGCCAGCAGCGTAGAAGGAGACGGCCATACGCAGTATTTT. Amino acids: CASSVEGDGHTQYF.

The table lists this clonotype with a few counts. Given a much more abundant clone one base away, this may be a read error. V is TRBV20-1 and J is TRBJ2-5; 9 positions match TRBD1. The CDR3 has 13 residues. The germline V gene has CDR1 DFQATT and CDR2 SNEGSKA (reference sequence). V shed 7 bases and J 11 bases; nucleotides not matched to a gene: 14. The CDR3 DNA is TGCAGTGAACCCGGGACAGGGAGCAATGAGCAGTACTTC. Protein sequence: CSEPGTGSNEQYF.

About this clonotype: Mismatch with germline at one junction end may stem from a read error. The chain uses TRBV6-2 or TRBV6-3 and TRBJ2-5; 10 bases are shared with TRBD2. The CDR3 runs 16 residues. CDR1 is MNHEY and CDR2 is SVGEGT in the germline V gene. Here the CDR3 DNA reads TGTGCCAGCAGTTACAGTCTAGCGGGGGCCCGCGAGACCCAGTACTTT. Translation gives CASSYSLAGARETQYF.

This rearrangement joins TRBV20-1 to TRBJ1-5, with 11 bases fitting TRBD1. With V trimmed by 1 base and J by 6 bases, 5 bases remained unmatched. The CDR3 spans 15 residues. The germline V gene has CDR1 DFQATT and CDR2 SNEGSKA (reference sequence). This CDR3 is CSARGGQGAFQPQHF. The DNA of the CDR3 is TGCAGTGCTAGAGGCGGACAGGGGGCTTTTCAGCCCCAGCATTTT.

This clonotype was counted at least ten times. This chain uses TRBV7-2 with TRBJ2-7; 8 nucleotides align to TRBD2. CDR1 SGHTA and CDR2 FQGNSA come from the germline V gene. The J segment lost 0 bases and the V segment lost 5 bases, leaving 6 bases of the junction unmatched. This CDR3 region has 15 residues. This CDR3 is CASSPSGGSSYEQYF. The CDR3 DNA reads as TGTGCCAGCAGCCCAAGCGGGGGTAGCTCCTACGAGCAGTACTTC.

This clonotype came up a few times. This rearrangement joins TRBV27 to TRBJ1-5; D is perhaps TRBD1 (5 bases). Germline lookup yields CDR1 MNHEY and CDR2 SMNVEV (reference sequence). Between the trimmed V and J ends, which lost 6 bases and 0 bases, there was a span of 18 bases. The CDR3 covers 17 residues. The CDR3 protein is CASSSYGTKNSNQPQHF. In DNA, the CDR3 is TGTGCCAGCAGCTCATATGGGACCAAAAATAGCAATCAGCCCCAGCATTTT.